A single sample gave rise to the 27 T cell receptor beta chains below, sequenced in a study of T cell responses to AZD1222 COVID-19 vaccine. Clones were read by immunoSEQ multiplex PCR, and TCRdb kept only the in-frame ones, dropping some. The table records about 92,000 clones, more than 75% of them present only once. This material consisted of peripheral blood, taken on day 0 of AZD1222 vaccination. The source is an adult in good health.

The CDR3 sequence is CASSPTSAQSTDTQYF. The DNA of the CDR3 is TGTGCCAGCAGCCCGACTAGCGCGCAAAGCACAGATACGCAGTATTTT. V usage is TRBV9 and J usage is TRBJ2-3; 8 nucleotides align to TRBD2. The CDR3 runs 16 residues. Germline CDR1 and CDR2: SGDLS and YYNGEE. Trimming took 4 bases from V and 0 from J; bases not matched to a gene: 7.

This chain joins TRBV4-2 and TRBJ2-2, with unresolved D. The CDR3 consists of 12 residues. V was pared by 2 bases and J by 13 bases, with 11 bases between. CDR1 and CDR2 (germline): LGHNA, YNFKEQ. The CDR3 is CASSQTQERLFF. CDR3 in DNA: TGTGCCAGCAGCCAAACCCAAGAAAGGCTGTTTTTT.

This clone has only one observation. V usage is TRBV5-1 and J usage is TRBJ1-1; D uncertain. With 2 bases removed from V and 1 base from J, the gap between germline ends came to 9 bases. Germline V gene lookup returns CDR1 SGHRS and CDR2 YFSETQ. This CDR3 spans 14 amino acids. CDR3 sequence (DNA): TGCGCCAGCAGCTTACCGCCGGGGAACACTGAAGCTTTCTTT. Protein sequence: CASSLPPGNTEAFF.

This clone was seen more than once but under ten times. The chain has TRBV11-2 and TRBJ1-3; D unclear. Germline V CDR1 and CDR2: SGHAT, FQNNGV. The CDR3 consists of 16 residues. Trimming stripped 1 base from V and 0 bases from J, with 10 bases between. CDR3 nucleotide sequence: TGTGCCAGCAGCTTAGGCTTCAGATTCTCTGGAAACACCATATATTTT. It yields the protein CASSLGFRFSGNTIYF. Full variable domain (rest looked up from reference TRBV11-2 and TRBJ1-3): EAGVAQSPRYKIIEKRQSVAFWCNPISGHATLYWYQQILGQGPKLLIQFQNNGVVDDSQLPKDRFSAERLKGVDSTLKIQPAKLEDSAVYLCASSLGFRFSGNTIYFGEGSWLTVV.

The V and J genes are TRBV7-3 and TRBJ2-2; a possible D gene is TRBD1 (6 bases). V shed 0 bases and J shed 5 bases, with 13 bases lying between them. From germline, CDR1 is SGHTA and CDR2 FQGTGA. The CDR3 is made up of 16 amino acids. CDR3 DNA sequence: TGTGCCAGCAGCTTAACGCCACAGGGTGGGACCGGGGAGCTGTTTTTT. Protein product: CASSLTPQGGTGELFF.

This clone has a single count. This chain connects TRBV7-3 to TRBJ2-1; the D is unclear. The V end lost 5 bases, the J end lost 6 bases, and 17 bases lay between the germline ends. Germline lookup yields CDR1 SGHTA and CDR2 FQGTGA. The CDR3 runs 15 residues. As DNA, the CDR3 is TGTGCCAGCAGCCGAGACACGCTAAGTCCCAATGAGCAGTTCTTC. Its protein product is CASSRDTLSPNEQFF.

The V call is TRBV10-3, the J call TRBJ1-2; 7 bases map to TRBD1. Germline-derived CDR1 and CDR2 are ENHRY and SYGVKD. The CDR3 has 13 amino acids. Trimming removed 10 bases from V and 4 bases from J; junction bases left unmatched: 9. The CDR3 protein is CATDPGQSYGYTF. The CDR3 region has the DNA TGTGCCACCGACCCGGGACAGTCCTATGGCTACACCTTC.

This chain connects TRBV6-5 to TRBJ2-7; possible D gene TRBD1, 5 bases. In germline, CDR1 is MNHEY, CDR2 SVGAGI. The CDR3 has 14 amino acids. The V and J ends lost 10 bases and 7 bases respectively, with 23 bases between them. The CDR3 is CATALGAGRNEQYF. The CDR3 DNA is TGTGCCACGGCGTTAGGGGCTGGGCGAAATGAGCAGTACTTC.

The count of this clone is one. The chain has TRBV16 and TRBJ1-4; 8 bases match TRBD1. Germline CDR1 is KGHSY and CDR2 is FQNENV. This CDR3 is built from 15 residues. V shed 0 bases, J shed 4 bases, and the junction held 1 base outside the gene matches. In DNA form, the CDR3 reads TGTGCCAGCAGCCAATCGGACAGGGTTAATGAAAAACTGTTTTTT. Its translation is CASSQSDRVNEKLFF.

The rearrangement uses TRBV7-2 and TRBJ1-2; 11 bases map to TRBD1. The CDR3 consists of 16 residues. CDR1 and CDR2 from the germline V gene are SGHTA and FQGNSA. Trimming took 3 bases from V and 5 from J; bases not matched to a gene: 8. CDR3 in amino acids: CASSFGGQGAGYGYTF. CDR3 DNA sequence: TGTGCCAGCAGCTTTGGAGGACAGGGGGCTGGTTATGGCTACACCTTC.

This chain joins TRBV4-3 and TRBJ2-1; TRBD2 matches at 8 bases. Germline V lookup: CDR1 LGHNA, CDR2 YSLEER. The CDR3 has 19 residues. V gave up 7 bases and J gave up 0 bases; unmatched junction bases: 17. CDR3 amino acids: CASNRSPRGVRSSYNEQFF. The CDR3 nucleotides are TGCGCCAGCAACAGGAGCCCGCGGGGGGTTCGGAGCTCCTACAATGAGCAGTTCTTC.

Notes on this clone: This clone may be a read error of a much larger clone one base away. The chain links TRBV7-3 to TRBJ1-1; D remains unclear. Germline assignment: CDR1 SGHTA and CDR2 FQGTGA. The CDR3 has 14 amino acids. The CDR3 DNA reads as TGTGCCAGCAGCCTGATTGGATCCTTAACTGAAACTTTCTTT. Translation gives CASSLIGSLTETFF.

This chain joins TRBV12-3 or TRBV12-4 and TRBJ2-2; D possibly corresponds to TRBD1 (5 bases). CDR3 size: 13 residues. Trimming stripped 6 bases from V and 6 bases from J, with 11 bases between. CDR3 nucleotide sequence: TGTGCCAGCAGCATGGACACCCCCGGGGAGCTGTTTTTT. This gives the protein CASSMDTPGELFF.

The V call is TRBV5-1, the J call TRBJ2-5; the D is unclear. The CDR3 has 13 amino acids. V was pared by 7 bases and J by 0 bases, with 10 bases between. Germline V gene data show CDR1 as SGHRS and CDR2 as YFSETQ. As DNA, the CDR3 is TGCGCCAGCCGCCCGAATTACCAAGAGACCCAGTACTTC. Translation gives CASRPNYQETQYF.

The chain recombines TRBV18 with TRBJ1-2; D not certain. The CDR3 sequence is 15 residues long. V was trimmed by 3 bases and J by 6 bases, leaving 17 bases between them. CDR1 and CDR2 (germline): KGHSH, LQKENI. CDR3 in amino acids: CASSPFSDEGNGYTF. The CDR3 nucleotides read TGTGCCAGCTCACCGTTTTCTGACGAGGGAAATGGCTACACCTTC.

The genes are TRBV28 and TRBJ1-5; D possibly corresponds to TRBD1 (6 bases). V gave up 7 bases and J gave up 0 bases, with 13 bases separating them. CDR1 and CDR2 (germline): MDHEN, SYDVKM. There are 15 residues in the CDR3. The DNA for the CDR3 is TGTGCCAGCACTAATGGACAGCTTAGCAATCAGCCCCAGCATTTT. Translation gives CASTNGQLSNQPQHF.

There are a few counts of this clone. The rearrangement links TRBV19 to TRBJ2-7, with TRBD1 as a possible D gene (6 bases). Per the germline V gene, CDR1 is LNHDA and CDR2 is SQIVND (reference sequence). The length of the CDR3 is 14 residues. With 3 bases removed from V and 2 bases from J, the gap between germline ends came to 11 bases. The CDR3 is CASSMPGETYEQYF. Here the CDR3 DNA reads TGTGCCAGTAGTATGCCAGGGGAAACCTACGAGCAGTACTTC.

The J gene is TRBJ1-1, the V gene TRBV5-6; unclear D gene. This CDR3 is 15 amino acids long. Germline CDR1 is SGHDT and CDR2 is YYEEEE. Trimming left V 0 bases short and J 4 bases short, with 13 bases between. This CDR3 reads CASSLGLREITEAFF. The CDR3 DNA is TGTGCCAGCAGCTTGGGGCTCCGGGAGATCACTGAAGCTTTCTTT. The whole variable domain, remainder taken from reference TRBV5-6 and TRBJ1-1, is DAGVTQSPTHLIKTRGQQVTLRCSPKSGHDTVSWYQQALGQGPQFIFQYYEEEERQRGNFPDRFSGHQFPNYSSELNVNALLLGDSALYLCASSLGLREITEAFFGQGTRLTVV.

The chain couples TRBV11-3 to TRBJ2-1, with no clear D. There are 13 residues in the CDR3. Per the germline V gene, CDR1 is SGHNT and CDR2 is YENEEA. V was shortened by 5 bases and J by 5 bases, with 10 bases between the two germline ends. The CDR3 DNA follows: TGTGCCAGCAGCGTCAATGGGAACAATGAGCAGTTCTTC. The encoded protein is CASSVNGNNEQFF. The complete variable domain, with remaining parts taken from reference TRBV11-3 and TRBJ2-1, reads EAGVVQSPRYKIIEKKQPVAFWCNPISGHNTLYWYLQNLGQGPELLIRYENEEAVDDSQLPKDRFSAERLKGVDSTLKIQPAELGDSAVYLCASSVNGNNEQFFGPGTRLTVL.

V and J are TRBV4-2 and TRBJ1-3; maybe TRBD1 (6 bases). The V and J ends lost 4 bases and 2 bases respectively, with 15 bases between them. Germline V gives CDR1 LGHNA, CDR2 YNFKEQ. The CDR3 consists of 16 residues. In nucleotides, the CDR3 is TGTGCCAGCAGCCCCCAATACAGGGAAACTGGAAACACCATATATTTT. This sequence encodes CASSPQYRETGNTIYF.

This clone was counted a single time. The V gene is TRBV29-1, the J gene TRBJ2-7; tentatively, D is TRBD2 (6 bases). The CDR3 contains 13 residues. Per the germline V gene, CDR1 is SQVTM and CDR2 is ANQGSEA. V shed 5 bases and J shed 5 bases, with 16 bases lying between them. CDR3 in amino acids: CSVRDGGGNEQYF. The CDR3, as DNA: TGCAGCGTTAGGGACGGGGGTGGAAACGAGCAGTACTTC.

The chain carries TRBV6-5 and TRBJ1-2; a possible D gene is TRBD1 (5 bases). Germline V lookup: CDR1 MNHEY, CDR2 SVGAGI. This CDR3 has 15 residues. V was pared by 6 bases and J by 6 bases, with 20 bases between. The CDR3 region has the DNA TGTGCCAGCAGCCCCGGGTATGGGGGGGAGGATGGCTACACCTTC. Translating it yields CASSPGYGGEDGYTF.

The chain has TRBV18 and TRBJ1-6; 9 bases are shared with TRBD1. V lost 3 bases, J lost 10 bases, and 7 bases stayed unmatched. The CDR3 is 15 residues long. Germline V CDR1 and CDR2: KGHSH, LQKENI. The chain's CDR3 is CASSPSTGGGSPLHF. Written as DNA, the CDR3 is TGTGCCAGCTCACCTTCGACAGGGGGAGGATCACCCCTCCACTTT. Looking up the rest from reference TRBV18 and TRBJ1-6 gives the full variable domain: NAGVMQNPRHLVRRRGQEARLRCSPMKGHSHVYWYRQLPEEGLKFMVYLQKENIIDESGMPKERFSAEFPKEGPSILRIQQVVRGDSAAYFCASSPSTGGGSPLHFGNGTRLTVT.

The rearrangement uses TRBV19 and TRBJ1-1; TRBD1 agrees at 11 bases. Germline CDR1 and CDR2: LNHDA and SQIVND (reference sequence). With V trimmed by 2 bases and J by 0 bases, 2 bases remained unmatched. The CDR3 length is 16 residues. The CDR3 nucleotides read TGTGCCAGTAGTATAAGGACAGGGGGCGTGAACACTGAAGCTTTCTTT. This sequence encodes CASSIRTGGVNTEAFF.

The gene calls are TRBV6-6 and TRBJ1-2, with D possibly being TRBD1 (6 bases). Germline lookup yields CDR1 MNHNY and CDR2 SVGAGI (reference sequence). V was clipped by 6 bases and J by 4 bases, with 15 bases between them. The CDR3 covers 14 residues. CDR3 coding DNA: TGTGCCAGCAGAACGTGGGGGCAAAGCTATGGCTACACCTTC. Translation gives CASRTWGQSYGYTF.

The V gene is TRBV5-1, the J gene TRBJ1-6, with D hard to call. The CDR3 sequence is 15 residues long. V was trimmed by 0 bases and J by 9 bases, leaving 13 bases between them. The germline V gene encodes CDR1 SGHRS and CDR2 YFSETQ. The CDR3 sequence is CASSLDTDGFSPLHF. The CDR3 DNA sequence: TGCGCCAGCAGCTTGGATACGGACGGATTTTCACCCCTCCACTTT.

This chain connects TRBV5-4 to TRBJ2-7; 12 bases are shared with TRBD1. The germline CDR1 and CDR2 sequences are SGHNT and YYREEE (reference sequence). Trimming cost V 4 bases and J 3 bases; bases outside gene matches: 8. This CDR3 contains 16 residues. For the CDR3, the DNA is TGTGCCAGCAGCGCTACCGGGACAGGGGGCTTCTACGAGCAGTACTTC. It codes for CASSATGTGGFYEQYF.